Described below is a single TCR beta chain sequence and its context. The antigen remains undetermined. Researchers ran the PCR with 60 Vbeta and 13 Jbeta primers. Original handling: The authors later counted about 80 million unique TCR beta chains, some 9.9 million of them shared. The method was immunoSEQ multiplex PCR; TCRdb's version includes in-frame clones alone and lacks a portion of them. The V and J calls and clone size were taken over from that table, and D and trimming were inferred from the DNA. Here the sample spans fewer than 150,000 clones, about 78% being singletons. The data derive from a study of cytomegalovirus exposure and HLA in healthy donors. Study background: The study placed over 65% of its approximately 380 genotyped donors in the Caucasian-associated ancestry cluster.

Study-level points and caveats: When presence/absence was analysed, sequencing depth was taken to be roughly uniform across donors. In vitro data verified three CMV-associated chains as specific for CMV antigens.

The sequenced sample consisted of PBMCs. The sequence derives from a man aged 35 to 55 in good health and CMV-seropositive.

The CDR3 nucleotides read TGTGCCATCAGTGAGTCGTCAGGCCTTACCGGGGAGCTGTTTTTT. Its protein is CAISESSGLTGELFF. The chain uses TRBV10-3 and TRBJ2-2; D is unresolved. Germline V CDR1 and CDR2: ENHRY, SYGVKD. V was shortened by 0 bases and J by 5 bases, with 10 bases between the two germline ends. The CDR3 contains 15 residues.